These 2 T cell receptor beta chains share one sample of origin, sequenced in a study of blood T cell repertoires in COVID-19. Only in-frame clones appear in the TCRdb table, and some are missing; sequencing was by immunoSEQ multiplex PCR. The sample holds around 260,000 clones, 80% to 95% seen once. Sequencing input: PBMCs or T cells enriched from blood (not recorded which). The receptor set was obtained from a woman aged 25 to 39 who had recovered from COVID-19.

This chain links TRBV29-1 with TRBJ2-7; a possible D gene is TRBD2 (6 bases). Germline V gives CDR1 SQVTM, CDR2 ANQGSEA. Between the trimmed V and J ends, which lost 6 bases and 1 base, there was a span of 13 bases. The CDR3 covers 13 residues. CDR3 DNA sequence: TGCAGCGTCCTGACTAGAGAGTCCTACGAGCAGTACTTC. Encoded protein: CSVLTRESYEQYF.

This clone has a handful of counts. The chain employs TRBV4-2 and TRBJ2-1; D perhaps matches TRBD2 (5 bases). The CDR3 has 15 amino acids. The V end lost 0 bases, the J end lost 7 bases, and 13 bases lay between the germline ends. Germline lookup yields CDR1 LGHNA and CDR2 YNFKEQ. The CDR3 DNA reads TGTGCCAGCAGCCAAGAGTGGGGAGAGAATAATGAGCAGTTCTTC. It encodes CASSQEWGENNEQFF.